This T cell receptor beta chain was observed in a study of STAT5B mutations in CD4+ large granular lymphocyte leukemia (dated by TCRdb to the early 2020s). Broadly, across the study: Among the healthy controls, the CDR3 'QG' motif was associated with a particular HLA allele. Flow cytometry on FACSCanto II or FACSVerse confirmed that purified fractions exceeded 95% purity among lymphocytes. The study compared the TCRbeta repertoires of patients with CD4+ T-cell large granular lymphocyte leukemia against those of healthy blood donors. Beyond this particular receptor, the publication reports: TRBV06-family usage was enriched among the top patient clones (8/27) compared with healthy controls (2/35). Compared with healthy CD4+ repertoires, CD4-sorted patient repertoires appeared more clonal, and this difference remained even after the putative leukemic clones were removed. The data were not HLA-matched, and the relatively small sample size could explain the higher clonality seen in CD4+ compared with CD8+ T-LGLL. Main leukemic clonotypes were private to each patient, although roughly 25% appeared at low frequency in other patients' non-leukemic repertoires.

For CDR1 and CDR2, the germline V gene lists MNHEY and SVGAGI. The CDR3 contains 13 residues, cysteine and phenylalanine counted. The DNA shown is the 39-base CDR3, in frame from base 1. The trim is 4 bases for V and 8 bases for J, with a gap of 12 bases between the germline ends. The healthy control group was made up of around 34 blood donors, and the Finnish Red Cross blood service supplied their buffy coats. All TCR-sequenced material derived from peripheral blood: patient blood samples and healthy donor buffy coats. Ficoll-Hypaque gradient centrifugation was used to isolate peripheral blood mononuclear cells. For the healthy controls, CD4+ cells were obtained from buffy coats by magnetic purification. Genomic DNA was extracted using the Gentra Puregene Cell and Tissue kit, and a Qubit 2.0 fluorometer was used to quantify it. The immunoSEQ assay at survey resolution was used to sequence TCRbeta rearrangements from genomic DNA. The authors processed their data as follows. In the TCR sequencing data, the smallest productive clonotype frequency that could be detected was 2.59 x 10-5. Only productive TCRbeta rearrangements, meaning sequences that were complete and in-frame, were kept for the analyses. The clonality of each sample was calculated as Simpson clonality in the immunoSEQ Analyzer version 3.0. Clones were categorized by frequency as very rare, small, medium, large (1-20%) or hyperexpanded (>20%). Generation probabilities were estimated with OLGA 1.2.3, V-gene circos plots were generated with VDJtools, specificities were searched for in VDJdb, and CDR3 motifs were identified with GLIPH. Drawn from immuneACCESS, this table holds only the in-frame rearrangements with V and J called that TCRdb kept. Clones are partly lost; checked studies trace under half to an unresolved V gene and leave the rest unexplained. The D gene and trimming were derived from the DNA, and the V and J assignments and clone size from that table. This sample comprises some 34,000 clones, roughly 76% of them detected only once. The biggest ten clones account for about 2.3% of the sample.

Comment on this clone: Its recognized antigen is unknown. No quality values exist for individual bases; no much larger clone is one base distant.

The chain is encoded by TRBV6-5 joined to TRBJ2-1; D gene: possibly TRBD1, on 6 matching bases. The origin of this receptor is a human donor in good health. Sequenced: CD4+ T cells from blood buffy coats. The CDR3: CASSSLGAHEQFF. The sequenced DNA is TGTGCCAGCAGTTCCCTGGGGGCCCATGAGCAGTTCTTC.